The rows below give T cell receptor beta chains drawn from one sample of a study of PD-1 blockade in classical Hodgkin lymphoma. Measured with immunoSEQ multiplex PCR; TCRdb has only the in-frame clones, and not every one. Of 100,000 to 120,000 clones listed, approximately 89% are singletons. This sample comprised peripheral blood mononuclear cells (PBMCs), obtained before the fourth cycle of nivolumab. These receptor sequences come from a human donor with classical Hodgkin lymphoma. Each CDR3 is given with its conserved first and last residue. A D gene is named only where the DNA matches it firmly.

j_gene | v_gene | d_gene | CDR3nt | CDR3aa
TRBJ1-4 | TRBV7-9 | . | TGTGCCAGCAGTTTTGATGAAAAACTGTTTTTT | CASSFDEKLFF
TRBJ1-1 | TRBV5-1 | . | TGCGCCAGCAGCTTGGAAGGGATTACGGCCGCGAGGACTGAAGCTTTCTTT | CASSLEGITAARTEAFF
TRBJ2-7 | TRBV6-5 | TRBD2 | TGTGCCAGCAGCCCCGGGACTAGCCTCGCCGAGCAGTACTTC | CASSPGTSLAEQYF
TRBJ2-7 | TRBV27 | . | TGTGCCAGCAGTTTAGCGGACAGATACGAGCAGTACTTC | CASSLADRYEQYF
TRBJ2-3 | TRBV19 | TRBD2 | TGTGCCAGTAGTGCACTAGCGGGAGGGGGCACAGATACGCAGTATTTT | CASSALAGGGTDTQYF
TRBJ2-7 | TRBV10-2 | TRBD2 | TGCGCCAGCTTAGGGGCGGGCGGGAGCACCTACGAGCAGTACTTC | CASLGAGGSTYEQYF
TRBJ1-1 | TRBV7-9 | . | TGTGCCAGCAGCTTAGGGGGTAGCCCTGAAGCTTTCTTT | CASSLGGSPEAFF
TRBJ2-7 | TRBV28 | . | TGTGCCAGCAGTTTCGGAAGGATGGCCTACGAGCAGTACTTC | CASSFGRMAYEQYF
TRBJ1-3 | TRBV6-1 | . | TGTGCCAGCAGTGAAGCCGGACGGACCTCTGGAAACACCATATATTTT | CASSEAGRTSGNTIYF
TRBJ2-1 | TRBV28 | TRBD1 | TGTGCCAGCAGCTCGGGACAGGCCCACAATGAGCAGTTCTTC | CASSSGQAHNEQFF
TRBJ2-1 | TRBV11-2 | . | TGTGCCAGCAGCGCCATTAGCGGCCGCTACAATGAGCAGTTCTTC | CASSAISGRYNEQFF
TRBJ1-3 | TRBV21-1 | . | TGTGCCAGCAACCAAGGGCAGAAGCGCTCTGGAAACACCATATATTTT | CASNQGQKRSGNTIYF
TRBJ1-5 | TRBV7-6 | . | TGTGCCAGCAGCTTGTGGGAACAGCCCCAGCATTTT | CASSLWEQPQHF
TRBJ2-5 | TRBV30 | . | TGTGCCCCCCCCCGAGAGACCCAGTACTTC | CAPPRETQYF
TRBJ2-1 | TRBV19 | TRBD2 | TGTGCCAGTACCCCGGGACTAGCGGAAGAGCCTAATCAGTTCTTC | CASTPGLAEEPNQFF
TRBJ2-7 | TRBV6-5 | . | TGTGCCAGCAAGCTGGTTTACGAGCAGTACTTC | CASKLVYEQYF
TRBJ2-7 | TRBV4-3 | TRBD1 | TGCGCCAGCAGAGTTACAGGGGGCGATTCCGAGCAGTACTTC | CASRVTGGDSEQYF
TRBJ2-3 | TRBV18 | . | TGTGCCAGCTCACCACAGAATGTAGATACGCAGTATTTT | CASSPQNVDTQYF
TRBJ1-2 | TRBV28 | . | TGTGCCAGCAGTTTAACTCAGGGGTATTTAGGCTATGGCTACACCTTC | CASSLTQGYLGYGYTF
TRBJ2-7 | TRBV5-4 | TRBD1 | TGTGCCAGCAGCTTGGGGGGACAGGGGACCCACGAGCAGTACTTC | CASSLGGQGTHEQYF
TRBJ1-1 | TRBV13 | . | TGTGCCAGCAGCCAACAGACAGTCAACACTGAAGCTTTCTTT | CASSQQTVNTEAFF
TRBJ2-1 | TRBV25-1 | TRBD1 | TGTGCCAGCAACCCAGGGGGCTCTCTTCTCCACAATGAGCAGTTCTTC | CASNPGGSLLHNEQFF
TRBJ2-5 | TRBV30 | TRBD2 | TGTGCCTGGAGTGTTGGGACTAGCGGGAGAATTTGGGGAGAGACCCAGTACTTC | CAWSVGTSGRIWGETQYF
TRBJ2-1 | TRBV4-3 | . | TGCGCCAGCAGCCAAGACCGAGACCTTAGCTCCTACAATGAGCAGTTCTTC | CASSQDRDLSSYNEQFF